This is a list of T cell receptor beta chains from one sample in a study of T-cell memory formation after mild COVID-19. TCRdb reprocessed the 5' RACE reads via MiXCR and lists one record per CDR3 protein. Of tens of thousands of distinct CDR3 sequences listed, about 14% were seen once; the top ten hold 39%. The sample consisted of PBMCs or a T cell subset sorted from them (not recorded which). The receptors stem from a man between 18 and 35 years old who had mild COVID-19 (a few samples of this study predate the infection). Cell type and time point are not known. The CDR3 runs from the conserved cysteine through the conserved F or W. D genes are given only for firm matches. For some rows the clone size is stated as once, few or many, or as a class when expanded; others skip it.

size | D | J | V | DNA | CDR3
few | TRBD2 | TRBJ2-2 | TRBV12-3/TRBV12-4 | TGTGCCAGCAGTCCGCGGGGGGTCGGGGAGCTGTTTTTT | CASSPRGVGELFF
- | TRBD1 | TRBJ1-2 | TRBV5-1 | TGCGCCAGCAGCAGAAGACAGGGTCACTATGGCTACACCTTC | CASSRRQGHYGYTF
- | TRBD2 | TRBJ2-5 | TRBV15 | TGTGCCACCAGCAGAGGCAGTCGACTAGCGGCGGGGGAGACCCAGTACTTC | CATSRGSRLAAGETQYF
many | - | TRBJ2-3 | TRBV6-2/TRBV6-3 | TGTGCCAGCAGTTACGAAGGGGGAACCCCAGGGACGCAGTATTTT | CASSYEGGTPGTQYF
- | TRBD1 | TRBJ2-4 | TRBV20-1 | TGCAGTGCTGCTAAGACCGGGACAGGGGTAAACATTCAGTACTTC | CSAAKTGTGVNIQYF
many | TRBD1 | TRBJ1-2 | TRBV7-3 | TGTGCCAGCAGCTACGGACAGGGCTACGTCTATGGCTACACCTTC | CASSYGQGYVYGYTF
few | - | TRBJ2-2 | TRBV10-3 | TGTGCCATCAGCAACAGGGATCGCCCGAACACCGGGGAGCTGTTTTTT | CAISNRDRPNTGELFF
- | TRBD2 | TRBJ2-3 | TRBV9 | TGTGCCAGCAGCCCTAGCGGGGGGGCCGCCGCAGATACGCAGTATTTT | CASSPSGGAAADTQYF
- | - | TRBJ2-5 | TRBV12-3/TRBV12-4 | TGTGCCAGCAGTTTAAGGGCGGAAGAGACCCAGTACTTC | CASSLRAEETQYF
few | - | TRBJ2-5 | TRBV3-1 | TGTGCCAGCAGCCAAGATAGGGGGAGGCGATACCAAGAGACCCAGTACTTC | CASSQDRGRRYQETQYF
- | - | TRBJ2-3 | TRBV5-1 | TGCGCCAGCAGCTTGTCGGGCCGTCCCAGCACAGATACGCAGTATTTT | CASSLSGRPSTDTQYF
few | TRBD2 | TRBJ2-1 | TRBV4-3 | TGCGCCAGCAGCTATCGACTAGCGGGGGAACTCACCTACAATGAGCAGTTCTTC | CASSYRLAGELTYNEQFF
few | TRBD1 | TRBJ2-1 | TRBV6-6 | TGTGCCAGCAGTAAACGGGACAGTGGCTACAATGAGCAGTTCTTC | CASSKRDSGYNEQFF
many | - | TRBJ2-2 | TRBV27 | TGTGCCAGCAGTTGGGGCGGGGAGCTGTTTTTT | CASSWGGELFF
- | TRBD2 | TRBJ2-3 | TRBV20-1 | TGCAGTGCCGTGTCCCGGCTAGCGGAAACAGATACGCAGTATTTT | CSAVSRLAETDTQYF
few | TRBD2 | TRBJ2-7 | TRBV4-3 | TGCGCCAGCAGCCATTTAGCGGGGGGGAGCTACGAGCAGTACTTC | CASSHLAGGSYEQYF
- | - | TRBJ2-5 | TRBV9 | TGTGCCAGCAGCGCTGGGGAGACCCAGTACTTC | CASSAGETQYF
- | - | TRBJ1-1 | TRBV9 | TGTGCCAGCAGCGTAGGGTGGCGAGGGGACACTGAAGCTTTCTTT | CASSVGWRGDTEAFF
few | - | TRBJ1-1 | TRBV6-5 | TGTGCCAGCAGTTACTCAAGGGGCTCCAACACTGAAGCTTTCTTT | CASSYSRGSNTEAFF
- | TRBD1 | TRBJ1-2 | TRBV4-1 | TGCGCCAGCAGCCAGGCTCCCGGGACAGGGGCGGCGGGCTACACCTTC | CASSQAPGTGAAGYTF
few | TRBD1 | TRBJ2-6 | TRBV3-1 | TGTGCCAGCAGCCAGGACAGGGCGATCTCTGGGGCCAACGTCCTGACTTTC | CASSQDRAISGANVLTF
- | - | TRBJ2-7 | TRBV5-5 | TGTGCCAGCAGCTTGGCCGGGGTGGAGCGGACCTACGAGCAGTACTTC | CASSLAGVERTYEQYF
- | TRBD2 | TRBJ2-7 | TRBV6-2/TRBV6-3 | TGTGCCAGCAGTGGACTAGCGGGCAACTACGAGCAGTACTTC | CASSGLAGNYEQYF
many | TRBD1 | TRBJ2-3 | TRBV20-1 | TGCAGTGCCGTTACCGACAGGGTCCATTTTTTT | CSAVTDRVHFF
- | - | TRBJ1-1 | TRBV4-1 | TGCGCCAGCAGCATGACGGATCGGACTGAAGCTTTCTTT | CASSMTDRTEAFF
- | - | TRBJ1-2 | TRBV9 | TGTGCCAGCAGCGTAGACAGGAGGAGCCATAACTATGGCTACACCTTC | CASSVDRRSHNYGYTF
- | TRBD1 | TRBJ2-2 | TRBV19 | TGTGCCACCTTCGGGACAGGGGACACCGGGGAGCTGTTTTTT | CATFGTGDTGELFF
few | - | TRBJ1-5 | TRBV15 | TGTGCCACCAGCAGAGTTGGCAGCAATCAGCCCCAGCATTTT | CATSRVGSNQPQHF
medium-sized | - | TRBJ2-2 | TRBV6-4 | TGTGCCAGCAGTGACAGGGGCACCGGGGAGCTGTTTTTT | CASSDRGTGELFF
few | - | TRBJ1-5 | TRBV4-3 | TGCGCCAGCAGCCAAGAATTGGGCGGCAATCAGCCCCAGCATTTT | CASSQELGGNQPQHF
few | - | TRBJ1-5 | TRBV5-1 | TGCGCCAGCAGCTTTACAGGAAATCAGCCCCAGCATTTT | CASSFTGNQPQHF
few | - | TRBJ2-5 | TRBV10-3 | TGTGCCACCTTAGCCGAGGAGGGACATCTAGAGACCCAGTACTTC | CATLAEEGHLETQYF
- | - | TRBJ2-3 | TRBV4-3 | TGCGCCAGCAGCCAAGGGGTCCTCACAGATACGCAGTATTTT | CASSQGVLTDTQYF
few | - | TRBJ1-4 | TRBV4-3 | TGCGCCAGCAGCCAAGATCTAGGAGGGGAAAAACTGTTTTTT | CASSQDLGGEKLFF
- | TRBD1 | TRBJ2-7 | TRBV7-6 | TGTGCCAGCAGCCCCGCCGCGACAGGGGGATCGTCGTACTTC | CASSPAATGGSSYF
- | - | TRBJ2-1 | TRBV10-3 | TGTGCCATCAGTGCGGCGGACTCCTACAATGAGCAGTTCTTC | CAISAADSYNEQFF
few | TRBD1 | TRBJ2-3 | TRBV7-2 | TGTGCCAGCAGCGACAGGGGCTCGGATACGCAGTATTTT | CASSDRGSDTQYF
many | - | TRBJ2-7 | TRBV27 | TGTGCCAGCAGTTTATACGCCCTAGCTGGGAACGAGCAGTACTTC | CASSLYALAGNEQYF
many | TRBD2 | TRBJ2-1 | TRBV15 | TGTGCCACCAGCAGAGATCGCGTTAGCGGGGGAGGCAATGAGCAGTTCTTC | CATSRDRVSGGGNEQFF
few | - | TRBJ2-7 | TRBV4-2 | TGTGCCAGCAGCCAAGATCAAACGGGGGCGGTATACGAGCAGTACTTC | CASSQDQTGAVYEQYF
many | - | TRBJ2-1 | TRBV11-2 | TGTGCCAGCAGCTTAGTACAGGGGGGGCCACATGAGCAGTTCTTC | CASSLVQGGPHEQFF
- | - | TRBJ2-1 | TRBV11-2 | TGTGCCAGCAGTGAATCCCGGCTATCCTACAATGAGCAGTTCTTC | CASSESRLSYNEQFF
few | TRBD1 | TRBJ2-7 | TRBV4-3 | TGCGCCAGCAGCCAAGGACAGGGGGCTGGCGAGCAGTACTTC | CASSQGQGAGEQYF
few | - | TRBJ2-3 | TRBV29-1 | TGCAGCGTCCGGGACAGCACAGATACGCAGTATTTT | CSVRDSTDTQYF
many | TRBD2 | TRBJ2-2 | TRBV6-1 | TGTGCCAGCAGTGAAGCGTACGGGGGGACCGGGGAGCTGTTTTTT | CASSEAYGGTGELFF
many | TRBD1 | TRBJ1-1 | TRBV29-1 | TGCAGCGTTGAGTCAGTGGGACAGGGCGGTCGGGCGGGAGAAGCTTTCTTT | CSVESVGQGGRAGEAFF
- | TRBD2 | TRBJ2-1 | TRBV11-2 | TGTGCCAGCAGCTTGACTACCGGCTCGGGAGGGGAGCAGTTCTTC | CASSLTTGSGGEQFF
few | - | TRBJ2-2 | TRBV2 | TGTGCCAGCAGGACCACCGGGACCTCTAACACCGGGGAGCTGTTTTTT | CASRTTGTSNTGELFF
- | - | TRBJ2-7 | TRBV6-2/TRBV6-3 | TGTGCCAGCAGTTACTCAGGGTACTCCTACGAGCAGTACTTC | CASSYSGYSYEQYF
- | TRBD1 | TRBJ2-1 | TRBV5-4 | TGTGCCAGCAGCTATGGACAGGGGGGATACAATGAGCAGTTCTTC | CASSYGQGGYNEQFF
few | - | TRBJ1-2 | TRBV29-1 | TGCAGCGTTGAAGGCGACCCCGGGACAATGGCCCTCTATGGCTACACCTTC | CSVEGDPGTMALYGYTF
- | TRBD1 | TRBJ2-4 | TRBV4-3 | TGCGCCAGCAGCCAATATGCCGGGACAGCCTTAAACATTCAGTACTTC | CASSQYAGTALNIQYF
- | TRBD1 | TRBJ1-1 | TRBV12-3/TRBV12-4 | TGTGCCAGCAGTTCCGGGACAGGGAACACTGAAGCTTTCTTT | CASSSGTGNTEAFF
- | TRBD1 | TRBJ1-2 | TRBV27 | TGTGCCAGCAGTCCTGGGACAGGGGAATGGGCTAACTATGGCTACACCTTC | CASSPGTGEWANYGYTF
- | - | TRBJ1-1 | TRBV6-2/TRBV6-3 | TGTGCCAGCAGTTACGTCGGGAGTGGGACTGAAGCTTTCTTT | CASSYVGSGTEAFF